One and the same sample provided the 2 T cell receptor beta chains below, sequenced in a study of blood T cell repertoires in COVID-19. Sequenced by immunoSEQ multiplex PCR; TCRdb stores in-frame clones only, minus some. Of 200,000 or so clones in the sample, 80% to 85% were seen once. Sequencing was performed on peripheral blood. Source of these receptors: a woman aged 55 to 70 who had recovered from COVID-19.

The rearrangement links TRBV14 to TRBJ1-1; 8 positions agree with TRBD1. Germline CDR1 SGHDN, CDR2 FVKESK. V shed 1 base and J 4 bases; nucleotides not matched to a gene: 11. The length of the CDR3 is 17 residues. DNA for the CDR3: TGTGCCAGCAGCCAAGCGCTCGGACAGGGATGGGGCACTGAAGCTTTCTTT. Translating gives CASSQALGQGWGTEAFF.

The CDR3 region has the DNA TGTGCCAGTAGTATGGGGCGTCGCGGGGGTTACGAGCAGTACTTC. It encodes CASSMGRRGGYEQYF. The chain combines TRBV19 with TRBJ2-7, with 7 bases fitting TRBD2. The CDR3 length is 15 residues. The germline gives CDR1 LNHDA, CDR2 SQIVND (reference sequence). V lost 3 bases to trimming and J lost 4 bases; unmatched junction nucleotides: 9.